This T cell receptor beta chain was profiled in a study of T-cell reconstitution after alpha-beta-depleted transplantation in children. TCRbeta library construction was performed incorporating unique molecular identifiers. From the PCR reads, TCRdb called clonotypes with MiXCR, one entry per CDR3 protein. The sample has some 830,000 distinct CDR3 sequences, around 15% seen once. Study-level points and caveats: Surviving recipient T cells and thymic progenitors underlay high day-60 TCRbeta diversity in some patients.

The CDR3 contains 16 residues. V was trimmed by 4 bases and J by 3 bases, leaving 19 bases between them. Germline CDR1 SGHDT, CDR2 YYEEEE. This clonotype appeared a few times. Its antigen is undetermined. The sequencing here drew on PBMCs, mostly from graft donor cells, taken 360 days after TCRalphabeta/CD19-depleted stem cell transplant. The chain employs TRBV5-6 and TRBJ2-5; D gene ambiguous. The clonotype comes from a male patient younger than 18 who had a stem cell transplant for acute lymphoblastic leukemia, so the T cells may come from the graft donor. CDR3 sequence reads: CASSPWAAPIEETQYF. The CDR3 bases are TGTGCCAGCAGCCCATGGGCAGCTCCCATTGAAGAGACCCAGTACTTC. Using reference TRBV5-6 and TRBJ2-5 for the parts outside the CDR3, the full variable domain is DAGVTQSPTHLIKTRGQQVTLRCSPKSGHDTVSWYQQALGQGPQFIFQYYEEEERQRGNFPDRFSGHQFPNYSSELNVNALLLGDSALYLCASSPWAAPIEETQYFGPGTRLLVL.